These T cell receptor beta chains were read from a single sample in a study of blood T cell repertoires in COVID-19. Repertoires were generated with immunoSEQ multiplex PCR, while TCRdb's copy carries only in-frame clones and drops some. The table has about 110,000 clones, 88% seen once; the top ten hold under 3%. Sequenced material: peripheral blood. These receptors came from a human donor in a cohort sampled during active COVID-19. Both conserved end residues are trimmed from each CDR3. A D gene is named only where the DNA matches it firmly.

d_gene	j_gene	len	v_gene	CDR3aa
TRBD2	TRBJ2-3	12	TRBV19	ASSMGLAADTQY
.	TRBJ2-3	12	TRBV19	ASSPGERTDTQY
.	TRBJ2-7	9	TRBV6-5	ASSYSREQY
.	TRBJ2-7	12	TRBV5-5	ASSTQQASYEQY
.	TRBJ1-1	11	TRBV28	ASTPSLPGLAF
.	TRBJ1-1	13	TRBV23-1	ASSQSAWGDTEAF
.	TRBJ1-1	13	TRBV6-1	ASSERGGGGREAF
TRBD2	TRBJ2-5	15	TRBV4-2	ASSEALLAGGGETQY
.	TRBJ2-7	10	TRBV19	ASSGDSYEQY
.	TRBJ1-2	11	TRBV18	ASSPTGEIGYT
.	TRBJ2-3	13	TRBV19	ASSPSGGYTDTQY
.	TRBJ1-1	11	TRBV29-1	SVTGRMNTEAF
TRBD2	TRBJ2-1	13	TRBV6-5	ASSHLAGGFNEQF
TRBD1	TRBJ1-2	10	TRBV27	ASSLQGYGYT
.	TRBJ2-7	11	TRBV5-1	ASSLVRSYEQY
TRBD1	TRBJ2-3	15	TRBV9	ASSVGASGTGADTQY
.	TRBJ1-5	13	TRBV6-1	ASSEPGGGNQPQH
TRBD1	TRBJ2-7	14	TRBV10-3	AISEEGDSPSYEQY
.	TRBJ2-1	12	TRBV10-3	AISEVGGEYEQF
TRBD1	TRBJ1-6	13	TRBV6-5	ASSYTGDVSSPLH
.	TRBJ1-2	11	TRBV2	ASSLTGLKGYT
TRBD1	TRBJ2-7	12	TRBV18	ASSSRDRDYEQY
TRBD2	TRBJ2-7	13	TRBV5-5	ASSWAGTSNYEQY
TRBD2	TRBJ2-5	14	TRBV19	ASGGLAGALVETQY
.	TRBJ2-1	15	TRBV4-1	ASSQVPGALPTGEQF
TRBD2	TRBJ2-3	16	TRBV5-8	ASSPAWLAGDFTDTQY
TRBD2	TRBJ2-3	14	TRBV15	ATSRRREGGTDTQY
.	TRBJ2-1	13	TRBV9	ASSVEPSSYNEQF
.	TRBJ2-3	11	TRBV2	ASRGLNTDTQY
TRBD1	TRBJ2-6	15	TRBV19	ASSIRQGKAGANVLT
.	TRBJ2-3	10	TRBV6-6	ASSSGTDTQY
TRBD1	TRBJ1-4	16	TRBV18	ASSPERRTGGNGEKLF
.	TRBJ2-7	13	TRBV6-4	ASRPDSGGIGEQY
.	TRBJ1-3	12	TRBV3-1/TRBV3-2	ASSFRTDGNTIY
.	TRBJ2-3	8	TRBV25-1	ASSRDTQY
TRBD1	TRBJ1-2	11	TRBV7-6	ASSSGQVGGYT
.	TRBJ1-1	10	TRBV5-5	ASSLGHTEAF
TRBD1	TRBJ1-3	14	TRBV5-1	ASSDGTGGNGNTIY
TRBD2	TRBJ2-7	14	TRBV25-1	ASSEYKPSGSHEQY
TRBD2	TRBJ2-3	13	TRBV11-3	ASSLGAGVADTQY
.	TRBJ1-5	10	TRBV5-6	ASSSGNQPQH
TRBD2	TRBJ2-1	13	TRBV4-1	ASSRLRGDRNEQF
.	TRBJ2-5	13	TRBV5-1	ASRPTGTSQETQY
.	TRBJ2-6	12	TRBV29-1	SVTGFSGANVLT
.	TRBJ1-2	14	TRBV7-9	ASSKGVTYPSSGYT
.	TRBJ1-2	11	TRBV4-1	ASRQGIHYGYT